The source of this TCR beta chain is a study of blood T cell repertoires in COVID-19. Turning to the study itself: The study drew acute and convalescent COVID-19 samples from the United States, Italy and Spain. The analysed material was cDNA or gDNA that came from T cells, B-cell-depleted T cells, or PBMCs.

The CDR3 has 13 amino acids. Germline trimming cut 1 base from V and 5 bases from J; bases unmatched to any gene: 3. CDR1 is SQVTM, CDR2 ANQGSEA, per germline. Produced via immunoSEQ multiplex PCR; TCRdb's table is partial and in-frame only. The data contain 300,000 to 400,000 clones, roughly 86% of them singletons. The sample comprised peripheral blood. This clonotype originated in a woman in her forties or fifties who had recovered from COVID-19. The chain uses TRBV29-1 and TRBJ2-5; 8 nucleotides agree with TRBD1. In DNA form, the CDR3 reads TGCAGCGTTGAAGTTCAGGGGGCCGAGACCCAGTACTTC. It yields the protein CSVEVQGAETQYF.